The 6 T cell receptor beta chains below were found in one sample sequenced in a study of OX40 agonist ivuxolimab in advanced cancers. Using immunoSEQ multiplex PCR, the repertoire was profiled, and TCRdb retains in-frame clones only, with some absent. The profile shows roughly 47,000 clones, around 90% of them singletons. Specimen: CD4+ or CD8+ T cells sorted from blood, collected in a trial of the OX40 agonist ivuxolimab. These receptors were collected from an adult with an advanced solid tumor such as melanoma, head and neck, liver or kidney cancer.

The genes are TRBV4-1 and TRBJ1-6; 9 positions agree with TRBD1. Germline loops: CDR1 MGHRA, CDR2 YSYEKL. The CDR3 runs to 16 residues. Trimming cost V 0 bases and J 7 bases; bases outside gene matches: 4. CDR3 nucleotides: TGCGCCAGCAGCCAAGAACAGGGGGCTGAAAATTCACCCCTCCACTTT. As protein: CASSQEQGAENSPLHF.

The chain uses TRBV29-1 and TRBJ1-1; 7 bases match TRBD1. J lost 5 bases, V lost 3 bases, and 9 bases had no gene match. The CDR3 contains 14 residues. Germline V gene sequence: CDR1 SQVTM, CDR2 ANQGSEA. CDR3 sequence: CSVEQPGGGTEAFF. CDR3 in DNA: TGCAGCGTTGAGCAGCCAGGGGGTGGAACTGAAGCTTTCTTT.

This chain links TRBV30 with TRBJ2-6; D is perhaps TRBD1 or TRBD2 (5 bases each). V lost 8 bases and J lost 0, with 11 bases in between. The CDR3 totals 14 residues. Germline lookup yields CDR1 GTSNPN and CDR2 SVGIG (reference sequence). CDR3 sequence reads: CARDGYSGANVLTF. The CDR3 nucleotides read TGTGCCCGGGACGGTTACTCTGGGGCCAACGTCCTGACTTTC.

This clone was detected only a few times. The rearrangement uses TRBV11-3 and TRBJ2-7; 7 bases fit TRBD1. This CDR3 spans 14 amino acids. Germline V gene lookup returns CDR1 SGHNT and CDR2 YENEEA. The V segment lost 4 bases and the J segment 2 bases; nucleotides outside the gene matches: 5. The CDR3 nucleotides read TGTGCCAGCAGCTCCCGGGACAGAGCCTACGAGCAGTACTTC. Protein product: CASSSRDRAYEQYF. Complete variable domain (other parts from reference TRBV11-3 and TRBJ2-7): EAGVVQSPRYKIIEKKQPVAFWCNPISGHNTLYWYLQNLGQGPELLIRYENEEAVDDSQLPKDRFSAERLKGVDSTLKIQPAELGDSAVYLCASSSRDRAYEQYFGPGTRLTVT.

This clone was seen a handful of times. This chain joins TRBV25-1 and TRBJ1-6, with D possibly matching TRBD1 (5 bases). The germline gives CDR1 MGHDK, CDR2 SYGVNS. The V and J ends lost 3 bases and 6 bases respectively, with 12 bases between them. The CDR3 consists of 15 residues. The CDR3 DNA follows: TGTGCCAGCAGTGAGCTCTCGGGACCTAATTCACCCCTCCACTTT. This translates into CASSELSGPNSPLHF.

The chain uses TRBV19 and TRBJ2-7, with 8 positions matching TRBD2. The CDR3 covers 14 residues. Germline CDR1 reads LNHDA; CDR2 reads SQIVND (reference sequence). V dropped 5 bases and J dropped 4; count of bases not matched to a gene: 7. The CDR3: CASSPGLVGYEQYF. The DNA for the CDR3 is TGTGCCAGTAGTCCGGGACTAGTGGGTTACGAGCAGTACTTC.